This passage covers 29 T cell receptor beta chains from one sample sequenced in a study of breast tumors, draining lymph nodes, adjacent tissues. Breast cancer patients provided tissue from their axillary draining lymph nodes. MiXCR, applied by TCRdb to the multiplex PCR reads, yields one record per CDR3 protein. The table records about 130,000 distinct CDR3 sequences, about 20% of them present only once. The sequenced sample was axillary lymph node tissue. The receptors shown here come from a female donor with breast cancer. Some clones in this sample may be carry-over from other donors' samples.

Points on this clonotype: The junction and the germline gene differ at one end; a read error may be behind it. The V gene is TRBV28, the J gene TRBJ1-5; D not resolved. In germline, CDR1 is MDHEN, CDR2 SYDVKM. The CDR3 is made up of 15 amino acids. In DNA form, the CDR3 reads TGTGCCAGCAGGATGGGCCTTGGTAGCAGTCAGCCCCAGCATTTT. It specifies CASRMGLGSSQPQHF.

To note about this clonotype: Possible read error: a much larger clone is one base away. The CDR3 DNA follows: TGTGCCAGCTTACCAAACAGGGTGGGGGAGACCCAGTACTTC. Translated, it gives CASLPNRVGETQYF. The chain combines TRBV18 with TRBJ2-5; possible D gene TRBD1, 6 bases. The length of the CDR3 is 14 residues. Germline V gene sequence: CDR1 KGHSH, CDR2 LQKENI.

Remarks on this clonotype: A single base separates this from a much larger clone, so it may be a read error. The CDR3 protein is CASSLGQGSGSTIYF. As DNA, the CDR3 is TGCGCCAGCAGCTTGGGACAGGGGTCTGGAAGCACCATATATTTT. The chain combines TRBV5-1 with TRBJ1-3, with TRBD1 matching over 8 bases. This CDR3 has 15 residues. CDR1 is SGHRS, CDR2 YFSETQ, per germline.

This clonotype was found many times. This sequence joins TRBV7-2 and TRBJ1-5, with D perhaps TRBD1 (5 bases). CDR3 length: 15 amino acids. CDR1 is SGHTA and CDR2 is FQGNSA in the germline V gene. With 4 bases removed from V and 3 bases from J, the gap between germline ends came to 13 bases. The CDR3 bases are TGTGCCAGCAGCTCCAGGGCGGGGAACAATCAGCCCCAGCATTTT. It encodes CASSSRAGNNQPQHF.

In its sample, this clonotype was seen many times. The rearrangement uses TRBV7-9 and TRBJ2-7; 9 positions match TRBD2. Germline assignment: CDR1 SEHNR and CDR2 FQNEAQ (reference sequence). The CDR3 contains 16 residues. The V and J ends lost 5 bases and 3 bases, in that order; junction bases with no gene match: 11. The CDR3 DNA is TGTGCCAGCAGCCCCCCGACTAGCGGACCAAACTACGAGCAGTACTTC. It codes for CASSPPTSGPNYEQYF.

This clonotype was found many times. The rearrangement joins TRBV3-1 to TRBJ2-7; TRBD2 matches at 8 bases. The germline CDR1 and CDR2 sequences are LGHDT and YNNKEL (reference sequence). The CDR3 extends over 19 amino acids. V lost 1 base and J lost 2; bases outside the gene matches: 16. The DNA for the CDR3 is TGTGCCAGCAGCCAAGCCCCTGGCGGGAGGACAAACTCCACCTACGAGCAGTACTTC. It yields the protein CASSQAPGGRTNSTYEQYF.

The V gene is TRBV20-1, the J gene TRBJ1-6, with 12 bases that match TRBD1. V lost 2 bases to trimming and J lost 10 bases; unmatched junction nucleotides: 12. In germline, CDR1 is DFQATT, CDR2 SNEGSKA (reference sequence). The CDR3 extends over 17 amino acids. CDR3 sequence reads: CSARSGTGGAVGSPLHF. CDR3 in DNA: TGCAGTGCTAGATCCGGGACAGGGGGCGCGGTAGGGTCACCCCTCCACTTT.

This clonotype was seen a handful of times. The chain carries TRBV28 and TRBJ2-7; 10 bases fit TRBD1. Germline trimming cut 4 bases from V and 4 bases from J; bases unmatched to any gene: 7. In germline, CDR1 is MDHEN, CDR2 SYDVKM. The CDR3 runs 15 residues. CDR3 loop: CASSSLGQGLYEQYF. DNA for the CDR3: TGTGCCAGCAGTTCGCTGGGACAGGGGCTTTACGAGCAGTACTTC. Using reference TRBV28 and TRBJ2-7 for the parts outside the CDR3, the full variable domain is DVKVTQSSRYLVKRTGEKVFLECVQDMDHENMFWYRQDPGLGLRLIYFSYDVKMKEKGDIPEGYSVSREKKERFSLILESASTNQTSMYLCASSSLGQGLYEQYFGPGTRLTVT.

This clonotype has a count of ten or more. V and J are TRBV11-3 and TRBJ2-2; no reliable D call. The CDR3 has 13 residues. The V end lost 0 bases, the J end lost 7 bases, and 6 bases lay between the germline ends. Germline V gene data show CDR1 as SGHNT and CDR2 as YENEEA. This chain's CDR3 is CASSLEPHGELFF. The CDR3 nucleotides are TGTGCCAGCAGCTTAGAGCCTCACGGGGAGCTGTTTTTT.

In its sample, this clonotype was seen many times. The chain couples TRBV7-2 to TRBJ2-2, with 10 bases lining up with TRBD2. With V trimmed by 3 bases and J by 6 bases, 7 bases remained unmatched. This CDR3 spans 16 amino acids. The germline CDR1 and CDR2 sequences are SGHTA and FQGNSA. The CDR3 sequence is CASSFSGTSEAGELFF. CDR3 DNA: TGTGCCAGCAGCTTTTCCGGGACTAGCGAGGCCGGGGAGCTGTTTTTT.

In this sample, this clonotype turned up many times. V usage is TRBV7-2 and J usage is TRBJ2-5, with a weak D call TRBD1 (7 bases). Germline-derived CDR1 and CDR2 are SGHTA and FQGNSA. This CDR3 region has 14 residues. The germline V and J ends were trimmed by 3 bases and 5 bases, with 13 bases remaining between them. CDR3 protein: CASSLEGASETQYF. CDR3 nucleotides: TGTGCCAGCAGCTTGGAGGGGGCGTCGGAGACCCAGTACTTC.

This clonotype came up many times. V usage is TRBV6-2 or TRBV6-3 and J usage is TRBJ2-5, with 11 bases that match TRBD2. The CDR3 totals 16 residues. The V segment lost 5 bases and the J segment 7 bases; nucleotides outside the gene matches: 12. Per the germline V gene, CDR1 is MNHEY and CDR2 is SVGEGT. CDR3 DNA: TGTGCCAGCAGTCAGAACCCCCCGACTAGCGGGGCGACCCAGTACTTC. Translating it yields CASSQNPPTSGATQYF.

This clonotype came up once. A single base separates this from a much larger clone, so it may be a read error. The V and J genes are TRBV6-6 and TRBJ2-1; D gene uncertain. This CDR3 is 15 amino acids long. Germline CDR1 MNHNY, CDR2 SVGAGI (reference sequence). The CDR3: CASKRFLSSYDEQFF. As DNA, the CDR3 is TGTGCCAGCAAGCGATTTCTTAGCTCCTACGATGAGCAGTTCTTC.

The chain recombines TRBV3-1 with TRBJ1-5; D ambiguous. The CDR3 has 13 residues. The V end lost 0 bases, the J end lost 5 bases, and 5 bases lay between the germline ends. Germline V gene sequence: CDR1 LGHDT, CDR2 YNNKEL (reference sequence). The CDR3 reads CASSQDGDQPQHF. The CDR3 DNA is TGTGCCAGCAGCCAAGATGGGGATCAGCCCCAGCATTTT. The complete variable domain, with remaining parts taken from reference TRBV3-1 and TRBJ1-5, reads DTAVSQTPKYLVTQMGNDKSIKCEQNLGHDTMYWYKQDSKKFLKIMFSYNNKELIINETVPNRFSPKSPDKAHLNLHINSLELGDSAVYFCASSQDGDQPQHFGDGTRLSIL.

Concerning this clonotype: With a much larger clone just one base away, this may be a read error. The chain joins TRBV5-1 to TRBJ1-2; D gene uncertain. The CDR3 consists of 14 residues. Germline loops: CDR1 SGHRS, CDR2 YFSETQ. The CDR3 DNA reads TGCGCCAGCAGCAATCGGAGTTTAGGCTATGGCTACGCCTTC. As protein: CASSNRSLGYGYAF.

This clonotype was detected many times. V and J are TRBV19 and TRBJ1-2, with 8 bases lining up with TRBD1. V shed 9 bases and J 8 bases; nucleotides not matched to a gene: 11. Germline CDR1 reads LNHDA; CDR2 reads SQIVND (reference sequence). The CDR3 consists of 13 residues. The CDR3 DNA is TGTGCCAGCGCAGGACAGGGAATGGAGGGCTACACCTTC. As protein: CASAGQGMEGYTF.

This clonotype was recorded at least ten times. The chain has TRBV27 and TRBJ1-3, with D perhaps matching TRBD1 (6 bases). V gave up 6 bases and J gave up 0 bases, with 12 bases separating them. The length of the CDR3 is 15 residues. CDR1 and CDR2 (germline): MNHEY, SMNVEV (reference sequence). The CDR3 is CASSHRGFSGNTIYF. In DNA form, the CDR3 reads TGTGCCAGCAGCCATAGGGGGTTCTCTGGAAACACCATATATTTT.

This clonotype came up many times. The CDR3 reads CSVDRTFSYNEQFF. CDR3 nucleotides: TGCAGCGTGGACAGGACCTTCTCCTACAATGAGCAGTTCTTC. V and J are TRBV29-1 and TRBJ2-1, with 7 bases identical to TRBD1. This CDR3 is 14 amino acids long. CDR1 is SQVTM and CDR2 is ANQGSEA in the germline V gene. V was pared by 6 bases and J by 0 bases, with 5 bases of the junction left unmatched.

Turning to this clonotype: Being one base from a much bigger clone, this may be a read error. This CDR3 reads CASSHFRRRGMETQYF. The CDR3 coding sequence is TGTGCCAGCAGCCATTTCCGGAGGCGGGGAATGGAGACCCAGTACTTC. The gene calls are TRBV3-1 and TRBJ2-5, with D maybe TRBD2 (6 bases). The germline CDR1 and CDR2 sequences are LGHDT and YNNKEL (reference sequence). Between the trimmed V and J ends, which lost 3 bases and 5 bases, there was a span of 19 bases. There are 16 residues in the CDR3.

The table lists this clonotype with many counts. The J gene is TRBJ2-1, the V gene TRBV20-1; D unresolved. Germline loops: CDR1 DFQATT, CDR2 SNEGSKA (reference sequence). The CDR3 totals 14 residues. Trimming left V 3 bases short and J 1 base short, with 10 bases between. CDR3 amino acids: CSARGSPSYNEQFF. Written as DNA, the CDR3 is TGCAGTGCTAGGGGTAGCCCGTCCTACAATGAGCAGTTCTTC.

In its sample, this clonotype was seen many times. In nucleotides, the CDR3 is TGTGCCAGCAGCTTAGGTTGGGATCAGCCCCAGCATTTT. Its translation: CASSLGWDQPQHF. The chain is built from TRBV7-9 and TRBJ1-5; D uncertain. Trimming removed 1 base from V and 5 bases from J, with 6 bases in between. CDR1 and CDR2 from the germline V gene are SEHNR and FQNEAQ (reference sequence). This CDR3 spans 13 amino acids.

Only a few counts were recorded for this clonotype. The chain carries TRBV18 and TRBJ2-5; the D is unclear. The CDR3 is made up of 12 amino acids. Germline CDR1 KGHSH, CDR2 LQKENI. Trimming took 2 bases from V and 3 from J, leaving 4 bases between them. The DNA of the CDR3 is TGTGCCAGCTCACCATCCGAAGAGACCCAGTACTTC. This sequence encodes CASSPSEETQYF.

Comments on this clonotype: Sequence at one end of the junction differs from germline and may be a read error. The genes are TRBV9 and TRBJ2-1; maybe TRBD2 (6 bases). CDR1 and CDR2 from the germline V gene are SGDLS and YYNGEE. CDR3 size: 16 residues. CDR3 sequence (DNA): TGTGCCAGCAGCGTCGGGACTCAGAGCTCCTACAATGAGCGGTTCTTC. Translating gives CASSVGTQSSYNERFF. Full variable domain (rest looked up from reference TRBV9 and TRBJ2-1): DSGVTQTPKHLITATGQRVTLRCSPRSGDLSVYWYQQSLDQGLQFLIQYYNGEERAKGNILERFSAQQFPDLHSELNLSSLELGDSALYFCASSVGTQSSYNERFFGPGTRLTVL.

This clonotype has at least ten counts. The gene calls are TRBV27 and TRBJ2-1; 7 nucleotides line up with TRBD1. CDR1 MNHEY and CDR2 SMNVEV come from the germline V gene (reference sequence). This CDR3 is built from 16 residues. V lost 6 bases to trimming and J lost 3 bases; unmatched junction nucleotides: 11. CDR3 residues: CASSLLDRYVYNEQFF. The CDR3 DNA is TGTGCCAGCAGCCTGCTGGACAGGTACGTCTACAATGAGCAGTTCTTC.

CDR3 residues: CASSDQFSGNYGYTF. The CDR3 region has the DNA TGTGCCAGCAGTGATCAGTTTTCAGGGAACTATGGCTACACCTTC. This sequence joins TRBV6-1 and TRBJ1-2; D is possibly TRBD1 (5 bases). Germline V gene sequence: CDR1 MNHNS, CDR2 SASEGT. The CDR3 has 15 amino acids. V lost 3 bases and J 2 bases, leaving 13 bases between the germline ends.

In its sample, this clonotype was seen many times. This rearrangement joins TRBV12-3 or TRBV12-4 to TRBJ1-2, with 7 bases matching TRBD1. Trimming removed 1 base from V and 8 bases from J; junction bases left unmatched: 7. This CDR3 has 14 residues. CDR3 sequence reads: CASSLEGGSRGYTF. The CDR3 region has the DNA TGTGCCAGCAGTTTAGAAGGGGGCTCGCGGGGCTACACCTTC.

The chain uses TRBV5-1 and TRBJ1-1; a possible D gene is TRBD1 (6 bases). The V end lost 4 bases, the J end lost 2 bases, and 21 bases lay between the germline ends. Germline CDR1 SGHRS, CDR2 YFSETQ. This CDR3 contains 17 residues. Here the CDR3 DNA reads TGCGCCAGCAGCCCACGATTTTTGGCGGGGGCAAACACTGAAGCTTTCTTT. Amino acids: CASSPRFLAGANTEAFF.

With regard to this clonotype: This may be a read error: a much more frequent sequence differs by one nucleotide. The chain is built from TRBV27 and TRBJ2-3; 11 bases align to TRBD1. Germline V gene sequence: CDR1 MNHEY, CDR2 SMNVEV (reference sequence). The CDR3 is made up of 19 amino acids. The CDR3 DNA sequence: TGTGTCAGCAGTTTCTCTCCTTCCCGGACAGGGGGCGCGATAGATACGCAGTATTTT. Its protein is CVSSFSPSRTGGAIDTQYF.

Only a few counts were recorded for this clonotype. This chain links TRBV30 with TRBJ1-5; 8 nucleotides agree with TRBD1. Germline CDR1 reads GTSNPN; CDR2 reads SVGIG (reference sequence). V lost 3 bases to trimming and J lost 6 bases; unmatched junction nucleotides: 7. The CDR3 is made up of 14 amino acids. Written as DNA, the CDR3 is TGTGCCTGGAGGGGACAGGCGGCGGGTCAGCCCCAGCATTTT. Translation: CAWRGQAAGQPQHF.